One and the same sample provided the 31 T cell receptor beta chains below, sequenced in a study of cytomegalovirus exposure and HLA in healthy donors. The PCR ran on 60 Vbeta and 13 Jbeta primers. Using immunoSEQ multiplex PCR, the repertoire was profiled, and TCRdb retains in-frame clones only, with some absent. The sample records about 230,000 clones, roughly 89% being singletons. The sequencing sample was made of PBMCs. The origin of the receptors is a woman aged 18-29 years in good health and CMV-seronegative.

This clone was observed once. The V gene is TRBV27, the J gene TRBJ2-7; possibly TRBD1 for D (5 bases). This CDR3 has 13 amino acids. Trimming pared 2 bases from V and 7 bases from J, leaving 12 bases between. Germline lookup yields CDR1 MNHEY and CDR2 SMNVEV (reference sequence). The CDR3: CASSLNRYREQYF. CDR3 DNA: TGTGCCAGCAGTTTAAATCGGTACAGGGAGCAGTACTTC.

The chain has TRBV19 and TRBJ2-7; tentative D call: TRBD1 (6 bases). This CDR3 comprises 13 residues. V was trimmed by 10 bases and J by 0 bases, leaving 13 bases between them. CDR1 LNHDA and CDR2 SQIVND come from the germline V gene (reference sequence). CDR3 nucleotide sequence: TGTGCCACCACGGACAGAATCTCCTACGAGCAGTACTTC. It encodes CATTDRISYEQYF.

The CDR3 reads CASSHRLVREQFF. Written as DNA, the CDR3 is TGTGCCAGCAGCCATAGACTAGTTAGGGAGCAGTTCTTC. V gene TRBV14 combines with J gene TRBJ2-1; a weak D match, TRBD2 (6 bases). The germline V and J ends were trimmed by 3 bases and 10 bases, with 13 bases remaining between them. The CDR3 has 13 residues. Germline lookup yields CDR1 SGHDN and CDR2 FVKESK.

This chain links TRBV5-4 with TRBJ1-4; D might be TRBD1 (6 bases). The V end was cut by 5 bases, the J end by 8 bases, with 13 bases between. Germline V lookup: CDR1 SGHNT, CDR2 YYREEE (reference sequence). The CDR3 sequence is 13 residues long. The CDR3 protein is CASSRGQQEKLFF. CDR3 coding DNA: TGTGCCAGCAGTCGCGGACAGCAAGAAAAACTGTTTTTT.

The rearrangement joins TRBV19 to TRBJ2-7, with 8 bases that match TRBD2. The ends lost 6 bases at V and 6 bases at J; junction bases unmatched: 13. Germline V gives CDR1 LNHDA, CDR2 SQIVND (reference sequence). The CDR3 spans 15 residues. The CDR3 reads CASSGGGHRFSEQYF. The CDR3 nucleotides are TGTGCCAGTAGCGGGGGGGGACACAGATTCTCCGAGCAGTACTTC.

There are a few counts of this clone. CDR3 region: CASSKGHQYNEQFF. The CDR3 nucleotides are TGCGCCAGCAGCAAGGGACACCAGTACAATGAGCAGTTCTTC. This chain joins TRBV5-1 and TRBJ2-1; perhaps TRBD1 as D (6 bases). The germline V and J ends were trimmed by 4 bases and 4 bases, with 12 bases remaining between them. Looked up from germline, CDR1 is SGHRS and CDR2 is YFSETQ. The CDR3 has 14 residues. Full variable domain (missing parts from reference TRBV5-1 and TRBJ2-1): KAGVTQTPRYLIKTRGQQVTLSCSPISGHRSVSWYQQTPGQGLQFLFEYFSETQRNKGNFPGRFSGRQFSNSRSEMNVSTLELGDSALYLCASSKGHQYNEQFFGPGTRLTVL.

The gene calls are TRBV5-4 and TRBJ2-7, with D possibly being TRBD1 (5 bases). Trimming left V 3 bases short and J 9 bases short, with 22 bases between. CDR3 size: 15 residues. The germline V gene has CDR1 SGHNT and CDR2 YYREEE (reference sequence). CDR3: CASSSFGGAPGRQYF. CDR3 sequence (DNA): TGTGCCAGCAGCTCGTTCGGTGGGGCCCCCGGCCGGCAGTACTTC.

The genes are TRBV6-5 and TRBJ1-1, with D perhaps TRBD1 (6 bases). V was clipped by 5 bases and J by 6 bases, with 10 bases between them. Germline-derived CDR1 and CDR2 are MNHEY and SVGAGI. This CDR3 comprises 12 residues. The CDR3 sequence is CASSTWTAEAFF. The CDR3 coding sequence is TGTGCCAGCAGTACCTGGACAGCTGAAGCTTTCTTT.

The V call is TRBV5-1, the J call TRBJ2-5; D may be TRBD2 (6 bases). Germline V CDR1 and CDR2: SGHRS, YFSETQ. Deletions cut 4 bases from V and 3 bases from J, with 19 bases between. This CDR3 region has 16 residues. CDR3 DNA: TGCGCCAGCAGCCCAGGGTCAGTCGGAGGGGAAGAGACCCAGTACTTC. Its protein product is CASSPGSVGGEETQYF.

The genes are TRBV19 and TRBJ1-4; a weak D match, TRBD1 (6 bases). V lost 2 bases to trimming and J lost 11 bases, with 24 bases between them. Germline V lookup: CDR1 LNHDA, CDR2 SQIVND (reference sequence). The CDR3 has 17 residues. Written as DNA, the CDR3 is TGTGCCAGTAGTATACAAGGACAGAGGCCCATCGTGCATAAACTGTTTTTT. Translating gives CASSIQGQRPIVHKLFF.

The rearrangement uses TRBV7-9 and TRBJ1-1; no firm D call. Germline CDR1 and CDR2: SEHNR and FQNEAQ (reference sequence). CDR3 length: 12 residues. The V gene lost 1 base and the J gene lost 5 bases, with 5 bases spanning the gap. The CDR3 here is CASSLGETEAFF. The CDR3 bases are TGTGCCAGCAGCTTAGGGGAGACTGAAGCTTTCTTT.

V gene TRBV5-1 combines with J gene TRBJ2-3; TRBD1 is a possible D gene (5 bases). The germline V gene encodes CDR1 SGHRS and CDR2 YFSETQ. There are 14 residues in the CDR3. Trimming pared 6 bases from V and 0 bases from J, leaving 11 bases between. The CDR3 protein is CASKDKQSTDTQYF. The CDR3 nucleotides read TGCGCCAGCAAGGACAAGCAAAGCACAGATACGCAGTATTTT.

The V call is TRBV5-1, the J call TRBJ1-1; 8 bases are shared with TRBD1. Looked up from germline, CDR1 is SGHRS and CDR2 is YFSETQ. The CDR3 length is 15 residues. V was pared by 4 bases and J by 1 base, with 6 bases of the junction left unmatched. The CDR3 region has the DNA TGCGCCAGCAGCGTAGGGACAGGAGAGAACACTGAAGCTTTCTTT. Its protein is CASSVGTGENTEAFF.

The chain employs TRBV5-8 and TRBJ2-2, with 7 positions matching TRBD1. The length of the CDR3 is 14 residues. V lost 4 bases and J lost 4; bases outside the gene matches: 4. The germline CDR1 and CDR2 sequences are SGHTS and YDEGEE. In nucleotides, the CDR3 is TGTGCCAGCAGCCAGGGACAGCCCACCGGGGAGCTGTTTTTT. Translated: CASSQGQPTGELFF.

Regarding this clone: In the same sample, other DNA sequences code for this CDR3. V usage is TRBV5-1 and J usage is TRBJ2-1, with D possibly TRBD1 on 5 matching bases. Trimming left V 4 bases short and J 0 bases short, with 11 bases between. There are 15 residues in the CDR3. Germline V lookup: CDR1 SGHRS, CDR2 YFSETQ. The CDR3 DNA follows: TGCGCCAGCAGCCCAGGACAAGGCTCCTACAATGAGCAGTTCTTC. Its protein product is CASSPGQGSYNEQFF.

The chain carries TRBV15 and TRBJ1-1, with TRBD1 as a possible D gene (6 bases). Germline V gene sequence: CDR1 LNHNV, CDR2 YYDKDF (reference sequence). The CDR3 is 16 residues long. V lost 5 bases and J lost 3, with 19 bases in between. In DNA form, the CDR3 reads TGTGCCACCAGCCGTCCCGGGCGGGGGCCCGACACTGAAGCTTTCTTT. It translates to CATSRPGRGPDTEAFF.

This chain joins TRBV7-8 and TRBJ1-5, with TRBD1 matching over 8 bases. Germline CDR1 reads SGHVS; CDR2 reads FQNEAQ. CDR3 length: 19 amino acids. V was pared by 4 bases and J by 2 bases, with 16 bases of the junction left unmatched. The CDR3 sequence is CASSSPRTGRFNGNQPQHF. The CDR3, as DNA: TGTGCCAGCAGCTCTCCACGGACAGGGCGTTTCAATGGCAATCAGCCCCAGCATTTT.

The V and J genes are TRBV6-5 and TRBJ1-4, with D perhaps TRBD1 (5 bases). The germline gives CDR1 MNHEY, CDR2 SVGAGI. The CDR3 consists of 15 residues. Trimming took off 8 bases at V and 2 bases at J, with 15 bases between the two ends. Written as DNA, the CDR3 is TGTGCCAGCGCAACCCCGGCAGGGACTAATGAAAAACTGTTTTTT. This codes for CASATPAGTNEKLFF.

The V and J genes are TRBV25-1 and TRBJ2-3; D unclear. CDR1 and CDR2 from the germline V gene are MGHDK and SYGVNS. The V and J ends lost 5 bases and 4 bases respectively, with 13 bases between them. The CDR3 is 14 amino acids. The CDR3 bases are TGTGCCAGCAGTTTAGGTCACTACGCAGATACGCAGTATTTT. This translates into CASSLGHYADTQYF. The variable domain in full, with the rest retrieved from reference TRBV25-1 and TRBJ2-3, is EADIYQTPRYLVIGTGKKITLECSQTMGHDKMYWYQQDPGMELHLIHYSYGVNSTEKGDLSSESTVSRIRTEHFPLTLESARPSHTSQYLCASSLGHYADTQYFGPGTRLTVL.

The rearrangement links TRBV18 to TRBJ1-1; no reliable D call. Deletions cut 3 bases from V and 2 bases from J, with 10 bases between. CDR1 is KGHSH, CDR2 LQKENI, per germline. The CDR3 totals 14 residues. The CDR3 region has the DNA TGTGCCAGCTCACCGACAAGTCCTAACACTGAAGCTTTCTTT. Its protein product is CASSPTSPNTEAFF.

CDR3 sequence: CASREQGTVNQPQHF. Here the CDR3 DNA reads TGTGCCAGCAGAGAACAGGGTACAGTAAATCAGCCCCAGCATTTT. The V gene is TRBV6-5, the J gene TRBJ1-5; TRBD1 might be the D (6 bases). Germline V gene sequence: CDR1 MNHEY, CDR2 SVGAGI. The V end lost 6 bases, the J end lost 4 bases, and 16 bases lay between the germline ends. This CDR3 contains 15 residues.

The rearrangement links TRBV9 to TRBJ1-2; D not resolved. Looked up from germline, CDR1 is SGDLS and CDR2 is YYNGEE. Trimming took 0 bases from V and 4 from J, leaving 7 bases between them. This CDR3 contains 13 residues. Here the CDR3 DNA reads TGTGCCAGCAGCGTAGGTGTCGGCTATGGCTACACCTTC. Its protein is CASSVGVGYGYTF.

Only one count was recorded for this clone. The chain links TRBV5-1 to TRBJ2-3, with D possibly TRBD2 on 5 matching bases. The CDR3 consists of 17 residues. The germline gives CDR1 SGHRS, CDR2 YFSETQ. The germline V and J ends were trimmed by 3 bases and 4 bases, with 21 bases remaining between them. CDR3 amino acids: CASSSAVVGKGADTQYF. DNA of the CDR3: TGCGCCAGCAGCTCCGCCGTTGTAGGGAAGGGAGCAGATACGCAGTATTTT.

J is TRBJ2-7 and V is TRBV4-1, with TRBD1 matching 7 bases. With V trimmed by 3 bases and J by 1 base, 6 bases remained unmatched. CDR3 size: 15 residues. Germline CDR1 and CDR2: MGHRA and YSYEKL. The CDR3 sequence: CASSQDRQGSYEQYF. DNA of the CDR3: TGCGCCAGCAGCCAGGATCGACAGGGTTCCTACGAGCAGTACTTC.

The CDR3 reads CASSPGTGGKTGELFF. Here the CDR3 DNA reads TGCGCCAGCAGCCCCGGGACAGGGGGCAAAACCGGGGAGCTGTTTTTT. The V and J genes are TRBV5-1 and TRBJ2-2; 12 bases agree with TRBD1. The ends lost 4 bases at V and 5 bases at J; junction bases unmatched: 6. The CDR3 consists of 16 residues. Germline CDR1 reads SGHRS; CDR2 reads YFSETQ.

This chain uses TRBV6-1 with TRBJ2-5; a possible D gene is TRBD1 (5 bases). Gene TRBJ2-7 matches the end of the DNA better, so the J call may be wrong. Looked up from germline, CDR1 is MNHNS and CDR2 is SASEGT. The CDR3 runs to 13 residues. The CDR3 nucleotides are TGTGCCAGCAGTGAAGCGGGGCCCTACGAGCAGTACTTC. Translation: CASSEAGPYEQYF.

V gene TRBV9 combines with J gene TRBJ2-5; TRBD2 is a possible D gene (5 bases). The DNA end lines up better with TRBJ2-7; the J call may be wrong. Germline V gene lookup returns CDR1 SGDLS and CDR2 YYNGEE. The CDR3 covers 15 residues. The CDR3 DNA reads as TGTGCCAGCAGCCCCCACCCTGAGGGCTCCTACGAGCAGTACTTC. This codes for CASSPHPEGSYEQYF.

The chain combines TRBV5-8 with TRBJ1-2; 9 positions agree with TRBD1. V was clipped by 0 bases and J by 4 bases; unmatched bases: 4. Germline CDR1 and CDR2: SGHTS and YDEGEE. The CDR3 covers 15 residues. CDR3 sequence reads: CASSLGTGEAYGYTF. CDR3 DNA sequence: TGTGCCAGCAGCTTGGGGACAGGGGAAGCCTATGGCTACACCTTC.

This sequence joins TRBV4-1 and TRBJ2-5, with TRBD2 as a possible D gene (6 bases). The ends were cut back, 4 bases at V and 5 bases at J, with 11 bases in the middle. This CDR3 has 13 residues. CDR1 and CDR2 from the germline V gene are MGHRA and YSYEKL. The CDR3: CASSPGSPETQYF. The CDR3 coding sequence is TGCGCCAGCAGCCCCGGGAGCCCTGAGACCCAGTACTTC.

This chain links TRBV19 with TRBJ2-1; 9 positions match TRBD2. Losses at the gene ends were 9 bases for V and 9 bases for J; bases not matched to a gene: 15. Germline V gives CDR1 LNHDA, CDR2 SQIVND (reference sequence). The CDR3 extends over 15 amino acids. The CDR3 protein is CASHSRLAGSSEQFF. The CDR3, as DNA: TGTGCCAGCCATAGTCGGCTAGCGGGATCTAGTGAGCAGTTCTTC.

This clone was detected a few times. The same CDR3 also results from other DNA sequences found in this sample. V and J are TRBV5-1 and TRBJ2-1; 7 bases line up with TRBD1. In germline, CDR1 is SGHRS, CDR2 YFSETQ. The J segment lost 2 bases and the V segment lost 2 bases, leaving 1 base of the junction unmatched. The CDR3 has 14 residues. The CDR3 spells CASSLGGPYNEQFF. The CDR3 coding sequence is TGCGCCAGCAGCTTAGGGGGCCCCTACAATGAGCAGTTCTTC.